These T cell receptor beta chains were read from a single sample in a study of T cell clusters in autoimmune cytopenias. From its re-call of the multiplex PCR reads, TCRdb lists each CDR3 protein once, without DNA. This specimen shows 3,500 or so distinct CDR3 sequences; the ten leading clones hold roughly 35%. The sample taken for sequencing was peripheral blood. These receptor sequences come from a human donor with an autoimmune cytopenia, with autoimmune hepatitis or in good health (not recorded which). CDR3s include the opening cysteine and the closing phenylalanine or tryptophan. Fields, in order: J gene, V gene, clone size, CDR3 length, CDR3 protein. The listing skips clone size in some rows; elsewhere it reads once, few, many or a size class.

J gene: TRBJ2-7; V gene: TRBV6-6; clone size: medium-sized; CDR3 length: 13; CDR3 protein: CASSYRQGGEQYF
J gene: TRBJ2-3; V gene: TRBV29-1; clone size: .; CDR3 length: 14; CDR3 protein: CSVETAREVDTQYF
J gene: TRBJ1-5; V gene: TRBV6-5; clone size: medium-sized; CDR3 length: 17; CDR3 protein: CASSYSKCRDTWQPQHF
J gene: TRBJ2-1; V gene: TRBV28; clone size: medium-sized; CDR3 length: 15; CDR3 protein: CASSPYQNVDNEQFF
J gene: TRBJ1-5; V gene: TRBV5-5; clone size: medium-sized; CDR3 length: 15; CDR3 protein: CASSLAGAIAQPQHF
J gene: TRBJ2-7; V gene: TRBV12-3/TRBV12-4; clone size: .; CDR3 length: 13; CDR3 protein: CASSFRAGYEQYF
J gene: TRBJ2-1; V gene: TRBV28; clone size: .; CDR3 length: 15; CDR3 protein: CASSLLAGGPDEQFF
J gene: TRBJ1-4; V gene: TRBV30; clone size: medium-sized; CDR3 length: 17; CDR3 protein: CAWDPGTGVLLSEKLFF
J gene: TRBJ2-7; V gene: TRBV12-3/TRBV12-4; clone size: .; CDR3 length: 14; CDR3 protein: CASSQDRGSYEQYF
J gene: TRBJ2-5; V gene: TRBV10-2; clone size: medium-sized; CDR3 length: 14; CDR3 protein: CASSESGYQETQYF
J gene: TRBJ2-7; V gene: TRBV11-2; clone size: .; CDR3 length: 13; CDR3 protein: CASRGGVSYEQYF
J gene: TRBJ1-4; V gene: TRBV7-9; clone size: .; CDR3 length: 19; CDR3 protein: CASSPGTGVTSSSREKLFF
J gene: TRBJ1-3; V gene: TRBV18; clone size: medium-sized; CDR3 length: 18; CDR3 protein: CASSPPSGTGHSGNTIYF
J gene: TRBJ1-6; V gene: TRBV28; clone size: .; CDR3 length: 14; CDR3 protein: CASSLGTGSSPLHF
J gene: TRBJ2-2; V gene: TRBV28; clone size: .; CDR3 length: 15; CDR3 protein: CASSLWDREVGELFF
J gene: TRBJ2-7; V gene: TRBV10-3; clone size: .; CDR3 length: 12; CDR3 protein: CAVGGGSYEQYF
J gene: TRBJ2-2; V gene: TRBV6-5; clone size: .; CDR3 length: 15; CDR3 protein: CASSSSQMGTGELFF
J gene: TRBJ2-7; V gene: TRBV7-6; clone size: medium-sized; CDR3 length: 13; CDR3 protein: CASSFRDRGEQYF
J gene: TRBJ2-1; V gene: TRBV11-1; clone size: .; CDR3 length: 15; CDR3 protein: CASSLDPGSYNEQFF
J gene: TRBJ2-1; V gene: TRBV7-2; clone size: .; CDR3 length: 18; CDR3 protein: CASSPLLGLAGTYNEQFF
J gene: TRBJ2-5; V gene: TRBV11-3; clone size: .; CDR3 length: 12; CDR3 protein: CASSRQGETQYF
J gene: TRBJ2-3; V gene: TRBV29-1; clone size: .; CDR3 length: 13; CDR3 protein: CSVLAGGADTQYF
J gene: TRBJ1-1; V gene: TRBV12-3/TRBV12-4; clone size: .; CDR3 length: 13; CDR3 protein: CASSLQENTEAFF
J gene: TRBJ2-7; V gene: TRBV29-1; clone size: large; CDR3 length: 13; CDR3 protein: CSVGSGRKYEQYF
J gene: TRBJ1-2; V gene: TRBV7-9; clone size: medium-sized; CDR3 length: 12; CDR3 protein: CASSLNHYGYTF
J gene: TRBJ1-3; V gene: TRBV30; clone size: medium-sized; CDR3 length: 16; CDR3 protein: CAWSGQGLFSGNTIYF
J gene: TRBJ2-2; V gene: TRBV11-2; clone size: medium-sized; CDR3 length: 12; CDR3 protein: CASSLGAVELFF
J gene: TRBJ1-6; V gene: TRBV19; clone size: .; CDR3 length: 13; CDR3 protein: CASSQTANSPLHF
J gene: TRBJ2-2; V gene: TRBV12-5; clone size: .; CDR3 length: 15; CDR3 protein: CASGSAVRDTGELFF
J gene: TRBJ2-4; V gene: TRBV5-1; clone size: .; CDR3 length: 12; CDR3 protein: CASSLPGNIQYF
J gene: TRBJ1-5; V gene: TRBV2; clone size: .; CDR3 length: 18; CDR3 protein: CASSNRDRGFYSNQPQHF
J gene: TRBJ2-1; V gene: TRBV11-2; clone size: .; CDR3 length: 15; CDR3 protein: CASSLERSPYNEQFF
J gene: TRBJ2-7; V gene: TRBV29-1; clone size: medium-sized; CDR3 length: 12; CDR3 protein: CSAEGQNHEQYF
J gene: TRBJ2-7; V gene: TRBV6-5; clone size: .; CDR3 length: 16; CDR3 protein: CASSEDRLAGRYEQYF
J gene: TRBJ2-3; V gene: TRBV7-9; clone size: medium-sized; CDR3 length: 16; CDR3 protein: CASSHLAASGGDTQYF
J gene: TRBJ2-1; V gene: TRBV28; clone size: .; CDR3 length: 15; CDR3 protein: CASSRASGTNNEQFF
J gene: TRBJ1-1; V gene: TRBV10-3; clone size: medium-sized; CDR3 length: 15; CDR3 protein: CAIRDWDRGQTEAFF
J gene: TRBJ1-1; V gene: TRBV7-9; clone size: medium-sized; CDR3 length: 14; CDR3 protein: CASSWEGVGTEAFF
J gene: TRBJ2-2; V gene: TRBV5-1; clone size: .; CDR3 length: 13; CDR3 protein: CASNGGVTGELFF
J gene: TRBJ2-1; V gene: TRBV7-2; clone size: .; CDR3 length: 19; CDR3 protein: CASSQHRGTTSFSYNEQFF
J gene: TRBJ2-5; V gene: TRBV4-1; clone size: .; CDR3 length: 17; CDR3 protein: CASSQEGPAGFVETQYF
J gene: TRBJ2-1; V gene: TRBV30; clone size: medium-sized; CDR3 length: 14; CDR3 protein: CAWSVTGLLHEQFF
J gene: TRBJ1-5; V gene: TRBV12-3/TRBV12-4; clone size: .; CDR3 length: 14; CDR3 protein: CASSLYGYNQPQHF
J gene: TRBJ2-7; V gene: TRBV7-9; clone size: .; CDR3 length: 18; CDR3 protein: CASSPGPPTGRGSYEQYF
J gene: TRBJ2-1; V gene: TRBV7-2; clone size: medium-sized; CDR3 length: 14; CDR3 protein: CASSLEVAYNEQFF
J gene: TRBJ2-1; V gene: TRBV20-1; clone size: medium-sized; CDR3 length: 13; CDR3 protein: CSPSGRSYNEQFF
J gene: TRBJ2-2; V gene: TRBV27; clone size: .; CDR3 length: 15; CDR3 protein: CASSLYTGNTGELFF
J gene: TRBJ2-7; V gene: TRBV29-1; clone size: medium-sized; CDR3 length: 15; CDR3 protein: CSVRGRGWSSYEQYF
J gene: TRBJ1-1; V gene: TRBV7-9; clone size: medium-sized; CDR3 length: 15; CDR3 protein: CASSFGQGLNTEAFF
J gene: TRBJ2-7; V gene: TRBV5-4; clone size: large; CDR3 length: 15; CDR3 protein: CASSLVGSGSHEQYF
J gene: TRBJ2-1; V gene: TRBV6-5; clone size: medium-sized; CDR3 length: 16; CDR3 protein: CASSYRQAGGRNEQFF
J gene: TRBJ2-5; V gene: TRBV11-2; clone size: medium-sized; CDR3 length: 16; CDR3 protein: CASSLDQGGLTGTQYF
J gene: TRBJ1-2; V gene: TRBV2; clone size: .; CDR3 length: 13; CDR3 protein: CASSGFEVDGYTF